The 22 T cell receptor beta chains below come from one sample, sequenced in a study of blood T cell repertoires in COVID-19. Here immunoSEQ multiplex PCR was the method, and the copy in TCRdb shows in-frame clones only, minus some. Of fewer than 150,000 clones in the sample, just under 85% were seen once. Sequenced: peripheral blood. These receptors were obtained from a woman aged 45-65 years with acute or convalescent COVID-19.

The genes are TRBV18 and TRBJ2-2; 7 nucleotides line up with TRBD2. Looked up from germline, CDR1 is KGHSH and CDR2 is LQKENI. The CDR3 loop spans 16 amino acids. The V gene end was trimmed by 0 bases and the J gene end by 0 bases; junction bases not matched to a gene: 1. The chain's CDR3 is CASSPPLAANTGELFF. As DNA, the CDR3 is TGTGCCAGCTCACCACCTCTAGCGGCGAACACCGGGGAGCTGTTTTTT.

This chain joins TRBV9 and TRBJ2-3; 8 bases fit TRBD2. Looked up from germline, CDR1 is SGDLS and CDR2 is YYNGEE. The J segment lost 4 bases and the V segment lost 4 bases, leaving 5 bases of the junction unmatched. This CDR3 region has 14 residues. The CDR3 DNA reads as TGTGCCAGCAGCCTCAGCGGGGGCCCAGATACGCAGTATTTT. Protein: CASSLSGGPDTQYF.

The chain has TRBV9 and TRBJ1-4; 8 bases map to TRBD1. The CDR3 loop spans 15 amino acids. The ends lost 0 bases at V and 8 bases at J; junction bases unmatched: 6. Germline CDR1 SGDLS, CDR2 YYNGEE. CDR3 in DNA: TGTGCCAGCAGCGTAGAGGGGACAGGACTCGAAAAACTGTTTTTT. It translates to CASSVEGTGLEKLFF.

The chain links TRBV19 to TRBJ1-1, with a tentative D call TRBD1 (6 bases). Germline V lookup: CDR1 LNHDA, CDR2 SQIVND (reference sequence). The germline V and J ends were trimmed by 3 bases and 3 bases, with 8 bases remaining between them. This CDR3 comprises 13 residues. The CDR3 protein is CASSIRGYTEAFF. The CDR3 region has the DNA TGTGCCAGTAGTATCAGGGGATACACTGAAGCTTTCTTT.

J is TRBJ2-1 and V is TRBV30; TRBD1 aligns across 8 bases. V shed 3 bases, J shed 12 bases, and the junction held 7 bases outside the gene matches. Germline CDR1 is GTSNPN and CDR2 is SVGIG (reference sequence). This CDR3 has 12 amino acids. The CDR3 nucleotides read TGTGCCTGGAGCCCAGGGGGCGGCGGGCAGTTCTTC. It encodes CAWSPGGGGQFF.

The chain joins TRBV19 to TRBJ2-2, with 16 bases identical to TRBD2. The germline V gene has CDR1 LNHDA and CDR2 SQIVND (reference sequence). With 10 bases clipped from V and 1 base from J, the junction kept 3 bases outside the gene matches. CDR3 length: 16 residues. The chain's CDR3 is CATGTSGGVNTGELFF. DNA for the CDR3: TGTGCCACCGGGACTAGCGGGGGGGTGAACACCGGGGAGCTGTTTTTT.

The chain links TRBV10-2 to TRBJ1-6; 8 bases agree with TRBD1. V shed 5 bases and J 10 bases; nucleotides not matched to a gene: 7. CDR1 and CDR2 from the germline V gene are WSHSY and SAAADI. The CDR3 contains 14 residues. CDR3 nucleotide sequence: TGCGCCAGCAGTCCCTCCGGACAGGGCTCACCCCTCCACTTT. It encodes CASSPSGQGSPLHF.

The CDR3 protein is CASTVQGASQPQHF. The CDR3 DNA sequence: TGTGCCAGCACCGTCCAGGGGGCGAGTCAGCCCCAGCATTTT. The V and J genes are TRBV5-4 and TRBJ1-5; 8 bases map to TRBD1. V was clipped by 6 bases and J by 6 bases; unmatched bases: 8. Germline V gene data show CDR1 as SGHNT and CDR2 as YYREEE (reference sequence). The CDR3 covers 14 residues.

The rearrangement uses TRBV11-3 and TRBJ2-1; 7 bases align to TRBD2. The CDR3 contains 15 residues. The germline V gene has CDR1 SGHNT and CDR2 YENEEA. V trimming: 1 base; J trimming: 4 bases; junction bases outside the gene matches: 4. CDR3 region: CASSLVGGEYNEQFF. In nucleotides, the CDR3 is TGTGCCAGCAGCTTAGTTGGGGGGGAGTACAATGAGCAGTTCTTC.

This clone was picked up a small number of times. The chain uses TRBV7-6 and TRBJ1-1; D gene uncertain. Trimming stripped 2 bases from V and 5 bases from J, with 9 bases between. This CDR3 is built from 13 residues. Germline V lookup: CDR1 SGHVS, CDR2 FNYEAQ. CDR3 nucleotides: TGTGCCAGCAGCTTATGGGAGAAGACTGAAGCTTTCTTT. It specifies CASSLWEKTEAFF.

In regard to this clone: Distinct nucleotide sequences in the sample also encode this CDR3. CDR3 protein: CASSLLAGGTDTQYF. The CDR3 region has the DNA TGTGCCAGCAGCTTACTAGCGGGGGGCACAGATACGCAGTATTTT. The rearrangement joins TRBV7-2 to TRBJ2-3; 10 bases line up with TRBD2. The germline V gene encodes CDR1 SGHTA and CDR2 FQGNSA. There are 15 residues in the CDR3. The ends lost 2 bases at V and 1 base at J; junction bases unmatched: 0.

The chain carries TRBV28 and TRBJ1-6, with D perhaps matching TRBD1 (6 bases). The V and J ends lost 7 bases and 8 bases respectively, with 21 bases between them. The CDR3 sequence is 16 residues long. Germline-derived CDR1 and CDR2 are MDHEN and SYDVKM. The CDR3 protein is CASTLSGGGPYSPLHF. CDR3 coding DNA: TGTGCCAGCACCCTCTCGGGGGGGGGCCCTTATTCACCCCTCCACTTT.

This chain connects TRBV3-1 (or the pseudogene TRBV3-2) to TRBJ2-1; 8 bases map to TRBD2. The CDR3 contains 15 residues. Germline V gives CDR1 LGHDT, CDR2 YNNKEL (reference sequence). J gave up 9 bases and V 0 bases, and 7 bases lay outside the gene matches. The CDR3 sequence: CASSQDSVRGGEQFF. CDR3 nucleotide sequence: TGTGCCAGCAGCCAAGATTCAGTCCGGGGGGGTGAGCAGTTCTTC.

Here the CDR3 DNA reads TGTGCCAGCAGGGTAGCTTCTGGAAACACCATATATTTT. It translates to CASRVASGNTIYF. The chain links TRBV12-3 or TRBV12-4 to TRBJ1-3; D gene ambiguous. This CDR3 has 13 residues. The V end lost 6 bases, the J end lost 1 base, and 7 bases lay between the germline ends.

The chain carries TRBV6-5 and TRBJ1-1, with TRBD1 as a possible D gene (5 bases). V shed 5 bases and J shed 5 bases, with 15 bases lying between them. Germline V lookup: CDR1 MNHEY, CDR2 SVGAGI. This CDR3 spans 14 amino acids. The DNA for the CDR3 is TGTGCCAGCAGTCTCAGGGCGGAGGGGACTGAAGCTTTCTTT. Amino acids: CASSLRAEGTEAFF.

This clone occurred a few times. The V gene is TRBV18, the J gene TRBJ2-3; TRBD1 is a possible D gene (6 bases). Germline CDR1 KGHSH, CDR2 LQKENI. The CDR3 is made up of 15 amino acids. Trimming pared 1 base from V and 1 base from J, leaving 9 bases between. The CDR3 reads CASSPRDTRTDTQYF. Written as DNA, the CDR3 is TGTGCCAGCTCACCACGGGACACGCGCACAGATACGCAGTATTTT.

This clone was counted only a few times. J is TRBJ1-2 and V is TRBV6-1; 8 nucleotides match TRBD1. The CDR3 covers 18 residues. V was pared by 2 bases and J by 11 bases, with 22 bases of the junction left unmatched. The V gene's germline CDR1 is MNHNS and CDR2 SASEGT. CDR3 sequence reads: CASSEIPLLGGRGLEYTF. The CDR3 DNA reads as TGTGCCAGCAGTGAAATTCCCCTGTTAGGGGGCAGGGGGCTTGAGTACACCTTC.

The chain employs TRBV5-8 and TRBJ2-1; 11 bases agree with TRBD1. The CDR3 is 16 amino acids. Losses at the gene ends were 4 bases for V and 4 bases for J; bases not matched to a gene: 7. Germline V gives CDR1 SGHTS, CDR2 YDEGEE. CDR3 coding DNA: TGTGCCAGCAGCCCTATCCGGGACAGGGGGTACAATGAGCAGTTCTTC. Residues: CASSPIRDRGYNEQFF.

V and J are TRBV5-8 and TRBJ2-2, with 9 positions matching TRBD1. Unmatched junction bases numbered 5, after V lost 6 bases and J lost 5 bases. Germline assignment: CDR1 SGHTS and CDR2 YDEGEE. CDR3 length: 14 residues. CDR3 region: CASNVGQGTGELFF. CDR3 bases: TGTGCCAGCAATGTGGGACAGGGTACCGGGGAGCTGTTTTTT.

This CDR3 is CASSPGLALRTQYF. CDR3 sequence (DNA): TGTGCCAGCAGCCCCGGACTAGCGCTGCGTACGCAGTATTTT. The V and J genes are TRBV7-3 and TRBJ2-3; 9 bases fit TRBD2. The germline V gene has CDR1 SGHTA and CDR2 FQGTGA. After removal of 5 bases from V and 8 bases from J, the junction contained 8 bases not matched to a gene. CDR3 length equals 14 residues.

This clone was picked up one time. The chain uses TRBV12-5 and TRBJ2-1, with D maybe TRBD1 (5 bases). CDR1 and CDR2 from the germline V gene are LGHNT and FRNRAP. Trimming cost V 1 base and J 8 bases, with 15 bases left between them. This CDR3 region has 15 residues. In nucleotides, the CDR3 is TGTGCTAGTGGTTTGGATAAACCCCTAGGGGATGAGCAGTTCTTC. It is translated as CASGLDKPLGDEQFF. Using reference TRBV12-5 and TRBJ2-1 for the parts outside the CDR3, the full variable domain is DARVTQTPRHKVTEMGQEVTMRCQPILGHNTVFWYRQTMMQGLELLAYFRNRAPLDDSGMPKDRFSAEMPDATLATLKIQPSEPRDSAVYFCASGLDKPLGDEQFFGPGTRLTVL.

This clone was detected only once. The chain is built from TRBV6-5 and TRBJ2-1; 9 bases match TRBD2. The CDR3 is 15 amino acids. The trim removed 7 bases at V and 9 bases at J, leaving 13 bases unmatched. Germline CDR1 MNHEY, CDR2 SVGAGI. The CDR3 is CASTNSGRGGGEQFF. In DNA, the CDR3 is TGTGCCAGCACCAACTCCGGGCGGGGGGGCGGTGAGCAGTTCTTC.